This entry concerns a single TCR beta chain. Its antigen is unknown. The data derive from a study of T cell responses to AZD1222 COVID-19 vaccine. This CDR3 region has 15 residues. Germline-derived CDR1 and CDR2 are SGHKS and YYEKEE (reference sequence). J gave up 6 bases and V 0 bases, and 4 bases lay outside the gene matches. General study results and limits: Spike-specific TCR repertoires showed rising breadth and depth after two AZD1222 doses.

Measured with immunoSEQ multiplex PCR; TCRdb has only the in-frame clones, and not every one. This table holds some 150,000 clones, under 95% found once. The chain combines TRBV5-5 with TRBJ1-5, with 9 bases aligning to TRBD1. The clonotype was recovered from an adult who received the AZD1222 COVID-19 vaccine. The material sequenced was peripheral blood, taken 28 days after the second AZD1222 dose. CDR3 DNA sequence: TGTGCCAGCAGCTTGGAGACAGGGGGACGTCAGCCCCAGCATTTT. Translated, it gives CASSLETGGRQPQHF.